This TCR beta chain was documented in a study of blood T cells in healthy people across ages. The authors ran a second PCR of about 6 to 11 cycles using a sample-barcoded 5' primer and a J-beta primer mix. TCRdb reanalysed the 5' RACE reads using MiXCR and keeps one entry per CDR3 protein. This sample has approximately 960,000 distinct CDR3 sequences, with about 28% found just once. Donors were systemically healthy Caucasian individuals from Russia aged 6 to 90 years. These same data were also listed under a study on T cells of mothers and their children. That work states: The donors comprised roughly 6 children and their three healthy Caucasian mothers. Each child gave 2.5 million to 3.5 million TCR beta CDR3 reads (each mother, over 8.5 million). Related mother-child pairs shared slightly more overlap than unrelated pairs, but the difference was non-significant.

Sequenced input: blood. This clonotype was sampled from a woman in her thirties or forties in good health.

The CDR3 reads CASSLGTGSSGNTIYF. The CDR3 DNA is TGTGCCAGCAGCTTGGGGACAGGGAGCTCTGGAAACACCATATATTTT. This sequence joins TRBV5-8 and TRBJ1-3, with 8 nucleotides matching TRBD1. Germline loops: CDR1 SGHTS, CDR2 YDEGEE. V lost 0 bases to trimming and J lost 0 bases; unmatched junction nucleotides: 2. CDR3 length: 16 amino acids.